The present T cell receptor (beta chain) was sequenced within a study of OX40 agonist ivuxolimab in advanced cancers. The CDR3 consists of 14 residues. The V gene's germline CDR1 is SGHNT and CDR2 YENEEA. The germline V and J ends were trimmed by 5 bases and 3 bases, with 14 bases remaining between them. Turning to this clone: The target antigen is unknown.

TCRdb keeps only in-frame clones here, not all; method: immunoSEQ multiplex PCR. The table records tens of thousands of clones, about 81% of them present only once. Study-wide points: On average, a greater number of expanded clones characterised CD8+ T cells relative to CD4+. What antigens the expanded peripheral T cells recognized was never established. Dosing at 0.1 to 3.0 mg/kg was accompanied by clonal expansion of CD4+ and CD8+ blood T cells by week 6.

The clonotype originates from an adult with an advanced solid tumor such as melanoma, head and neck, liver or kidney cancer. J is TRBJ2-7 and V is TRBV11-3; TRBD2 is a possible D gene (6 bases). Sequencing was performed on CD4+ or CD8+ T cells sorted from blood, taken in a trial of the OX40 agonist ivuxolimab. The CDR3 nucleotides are TGTGCCAGCAGCCTTGGGGGGTCCCACTACGAGCAGTACTTC. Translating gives CASSLGGSHYEQYF.